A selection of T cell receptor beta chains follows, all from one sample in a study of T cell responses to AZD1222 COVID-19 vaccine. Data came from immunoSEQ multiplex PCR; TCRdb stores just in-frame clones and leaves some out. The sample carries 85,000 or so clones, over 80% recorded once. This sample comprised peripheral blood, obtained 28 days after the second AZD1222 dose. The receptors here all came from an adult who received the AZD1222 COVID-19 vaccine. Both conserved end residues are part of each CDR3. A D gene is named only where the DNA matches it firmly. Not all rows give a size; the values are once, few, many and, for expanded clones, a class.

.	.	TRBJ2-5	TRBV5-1	CASSLDGQGKTQYF	TGCGCCAGCAGCTTGGACGGTCAGGGTAAGACCCAGTACTTC
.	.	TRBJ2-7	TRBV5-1	CASSLDRAYEQYF	TGCGCCAGCAGCTTGGACAGGGCCTACGAGCAGTACTTC
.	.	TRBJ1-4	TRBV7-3	CASSLSGRNEKLFF	TGTGCCAGCAGCCTTTCGGGGCGCAATGAAAAACTGTTTTTT
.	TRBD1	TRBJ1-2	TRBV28	CASSSPGTGGYGYTF	TGTGCCAGCAGTTCTCCTGGGACAGGGGGATATGGCTACACCTTC
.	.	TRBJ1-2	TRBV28	CASSLRGYGYTF	TGTGCCAGCAGTTTACGGGGCTATGGCTACACCTTC
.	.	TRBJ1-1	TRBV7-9	CASSFTGIAEAFF	TGTGCCAGCAGCTTCACAGGGATCGCTGAAGCTTTCTTT
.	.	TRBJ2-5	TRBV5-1	CASSLGSTAEETQYF	TGCGCCAGCAGCTTGGGGTCTACTGCTGAGGAGACCCAGTACTTC
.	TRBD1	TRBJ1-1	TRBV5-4	CASSRQGLSTEAFF	TGTGCCAGCAGCCGACAGGGGTTGAGCACTGAAGCTTTCTTT
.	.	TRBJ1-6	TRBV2	CASSEARGYSPLHF	TGTGCCAGCAGTGAAGCTCGGGGGTATTCACCCCTCCACTTT
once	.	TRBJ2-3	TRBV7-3	CASSFQDRNPDTQYF	TGTGCCAGCAGCTTCCAGGACCGAAACCCAGATACGCAGTATTTT
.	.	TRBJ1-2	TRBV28	CASSFLDGYTF	TGTGCCAGCAGTTTTCTCGATGGCTACACCTTC
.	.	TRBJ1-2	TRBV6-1	CASSEKWQGPGGYTF	TGTGCCAGCAGTGAAAAGTGGCAGGGGCCGGGTGGCTACACCTTC
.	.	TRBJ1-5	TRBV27	CASSLGRVQPQHF	TGTGCCAGCAGTTTGGGCAGGGTTCAGCCCCAGCATTTT
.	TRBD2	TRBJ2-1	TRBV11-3	CASSSTSGGHNEQFF	TGTGCCAGCAGCTCGACTAGCGGGGGACACAATGAGCAGTTCTTC
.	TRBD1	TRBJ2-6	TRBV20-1	CSASRQGLGSGANVLTF	TGCAGTGCAAGTCGACAGGGCCTTGGCTCTGGGGCCAACGTCCTGACTTTC
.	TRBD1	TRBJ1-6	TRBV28	CAGQGAGSPLHF	TGTGCCGGACAGGGGGCCGGTTCACCCCTCCACTTT
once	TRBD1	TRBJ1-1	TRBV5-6	CASSPPLQGRTFF	TGTGCCAGCAGCCCGCCCCTACAGGGGAGGACTTTCTTT
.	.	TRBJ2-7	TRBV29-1	CSVATNLRGEQYF	TGCAGCGTTGCGACTAACCTCAGGGGCGAGCAGTACTTC
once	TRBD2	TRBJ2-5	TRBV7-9	CASSRLAAHPQETQYF	TGTGCCAGCAGCAGACTAGCGGCGCACCCCCAAGAGACCCAGTACTTC
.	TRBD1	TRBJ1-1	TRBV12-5	CASGSLRQGYRPEAFF	TGTGCTAGTGGTTCGCTCCGACAGGGATATCGTCCCGAAGCTTTCTTT
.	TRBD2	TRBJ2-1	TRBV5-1	CASSLEGSGGPHNEQFF	TGCGCCAGCAGCTTAGAGGGTAGCGGGGGGCCGCACAATGAGCAGTTCTTC
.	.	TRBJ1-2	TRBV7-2	CASSQGWNGYTF	TGTGCCAGCAGCCAAGGGTGGAATGGCTACACCTTC
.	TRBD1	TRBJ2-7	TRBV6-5	CASRGTGTYEQYF	TGTGCCAGCCGAGGGACAGGGACCTACGAGCAGTACTTC
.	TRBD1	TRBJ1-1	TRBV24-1	CATAPGQGFHTEAFF	TGTGCCACGGCTCCGGGACAGGGGTTCCACACTGAAGCTTTCTTT
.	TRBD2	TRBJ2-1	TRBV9	CASSVIAGDYNEQFF	TGTGCCAGCAGCGTTATAGCGGGGGATTACAATGAGCAGTTCTTC
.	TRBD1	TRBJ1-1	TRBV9	CASSVLTGGTEAFF	TGTGCCAGCAGCGTTTTGACAGGGGGGACTGAAGCTTTCTTT